This TCR beta chain was retrieved from a study of shared clonotypes between healthy human individuals. General study results and limits: Naive CD4 clonotypes overlapped across several donors at roughly 4.5%.

Selected positively for CCR7 and CD45RO-negative, naive CD8 cells excluded terminally differentiated effector memory CD45RA+ cells. Some clones are missing from TCRdb's copy, which holds only in-frame ones; the method was immunoSEQ multiplex PCR. The table shows about 1.9 million clones, with about 94% occurring only once. Note on this clone: Its target is not known.

The receptor comes from a man aged 18 to 30 in good health. Some clones in this sample may be carry-over from other donors' samples. The sample consisted of naive CD8+ T cells from PBMCs.

CDR3 nucleotide sequence: TGTGCCAGCAGCTTAGTTGCATCAGGGTACTACGAGCAGTACTTC. As protein: CASSLVASGYYEQYF. The chain carries TRBV13 and TRBJ2-7; the D gene is possibly TRBD1 (5 bases). CDR3 length: 15 residues. V was shortened by 1 base and J by 3 bases, with 13 bases between the two germline ends. CDR1 is PRHDT and CDR2 is FYEKMQ in the germline V gene (reference sequence).